Listed here are 10 T cell receptor beta chains from one sample, sequenced in a study of blood T cell repertoires in COVID-19. The table came from immunoSEQ multiplex PCR; TCRdb's copy has only in-frame clones and leaves some out. The table includes around 39,000 clones, almost 90% detected once. Source material: peripheral blood. All receptors come from a man between 65 and 80 years old with acute or convalescent COVID-19.

The chain joins TRBV7-6 to TRBJ1-1; D gene unclear. V lost 5 bases to trimming and J lost 4 bases, with 11 bases between them. Germline values: CDR1 SGHVS, CDR2 FNYEAQ. This CDR3 spans 13 amino acids. CDR3: CASSLSQRTEAFF. The CDR3 coding sequence is TGTGCCAGCAGCCTATCGCAGCGCACTGAAGCTTTCTTT.

This chain joins TRBV4-2 and TRBJ2-3; 7 nucleotides line up with TRBD2. CDR1 is LGHNA and CDR2 is YNFKEQ in the germline V gene. Germline trimming cut 0 bases from V and 5 bases from J; bases unmatched to any gene: 5. The CDR3 extends over 15 amino acids. The chain's CDR3 is CASSQDAGVGDTQYF. In nucleotides, the CDR3 is TGTGCCAGCAGCCAAGATGCGGGAGTGGGAGATACGCAGTATTTT.

V is TRBV7-2 and J is TRBJ1-4, with D perhaps TRBD1 (5 bases). V dropped 5 bases and J dropped 13 bases, with 14 bases sitting between them. From germline, CDR1 is SGHTA and CDR2 FQGNSA. This CDR3 contains 12 residues. The DNA for the CDR3 is TGTGCCAGCAGCCCCTCGGGGGGGGGACTGTTTTTT. It translates to CASSPSGGGLFF.

This clone was detected once. The gene calls are TRBV7-3 and TRBJ2-2; the D gene is possibly TRBD1 (6 bases). Trimming stripped 3 bases from V and 6 bases from J, with 14 bases between. CDR1 and CDR2 (germline): SGHTA, FQGTGA. This CDR3 spans 15 amino acids. CDR3 loop: CASSFGWGTPGELFF. The CDR3 region has the DNA TGTGCCAGCAGCTTCGGGTGGGGGACACCCGGGGAGCTGTTTTTT.

This clone showed up just a few times. The V gene is TRBV6-2 or TRBV6-3, the J gene TRBJ1-5; 7 nucleotides align to TRBD1. Germline V gene lookup returns CDR1 MNHEY and CDR2 SVGEGT. The CDR3 contains 18 residues. With V trimmed by 0 bases and J by 5 bases, 13 bases remained unmatched. The CDR3: CASSYSAARGYSDQPQHF. In DNA form, the CDR3 reads TGTGCCAGCAGTTACTCGGCCGCCAGGGGGTATTCGGATCAGCCCCAGCATTTT.

This clone was recorded only once. The gene calls are TRBV6-5 and TRBJ1-5; possibly TRBD1 for D (5 bases). Trimming stripped 5 bases from V and 1 base from J, with 12 bases between. From germline, CDR1 is MNHEY and CDR2 SVGAGI. The CDR3 runs 15 residues. The CDR3 region is CASSPRQWSNQPQHF. In nucleotides, the CDR3 is TGTGCCAGCAGTCCGCGACAGTGGAGCAATCAGCCCCAGCATTTT.

The chain employs TRBV9 and TRBJ1-5; D may be TRBD1 (5 bases). Germline V gene data show CDR1 as SGDLS and CDR2 as YYNGEE. The CDR3 spans 14 residues. Trimming took 0 bases from V and 7 from J, leaving 11 bases between them. The CDR3 sequence is CASSVGEGHQPQHF. CDR3 DNA: TGTGCCAGCAGCGTAGGGGAGGGGCACCAGCCCCAGCATTTT.

The rearrangement joins TRBV27 to TRBJ2-2; D gene unclear. The CDR3 has 14 residues. Trimming shortened V by 7 bases and J by 4 bases, and 13 bases separated the two germline ends. Germline V lookup: CDR1 MNHEY, CDR2 SMNVEV (reference sequence). CDR3: CASTSRSGTGELFF. The CDR3 nucleotides read TGTGCCAGCACCTCACGGTCGGGCACCGGGGAGCTGTTTTTT.

This chain links TRBV11-3 with TRBJ1-1, with a possible D match to TRBD1 (6 bases). This CDR3 comprises 14 residues. CDR1 and CDR2 from the germline V gene are SGHNT and YENEEA. V lost 5 bases and J 5 bases, leaving 15 bases between the germline ends. DNA of the CDR3: TGTGCCAGCAGCAGAGTGACAGGCGGGACTGAAGCTTTCTTT. It translates to CASSRVTGGTEAFF.

The chain couples TRBV27 to TRBJ2-1; 10 bases align to TRBD1. The CDR3 is made up of 14 amino acids. The germline CDR1 and CDR2 sequences are MNHEY and SMNVEV (reference sequence). V gave up 3 bases and J gave up 7 bases; unmatched junction bases: 3. CDR3 in DNA: TGTGCCAGCAGTTTTCGGGGACAGGGGAATGAGCAGTTCTTC. Its protein is CASSFRGQGNEQFF.